Each of the 10 T cell receptor beta chains below was sequenced from the same sample in a study of cytomegalovirus exposure and HLA in healthy donors. The PCR used 60 Vbeta and 13 Jbeta primers. The repertoire was sequenced with immunoSEQ multiplex PCR; TCRdb's copy has only in-frame clones and lacks some. Among over 100,000 clones listed, almost 75% were seen once. Sequencing was carried out using PBMCs. The receptors derive from a middle-aged man in good health and CMV-seronegative.

This chain connects TRBV5-1 to TRBJ2-1; D unclear. Germline V gene data show CDR1 as SGHRS and CDR2 as YFSETQ. V gave up 0 bases and J gave up 7 bases, with 2 bases separating them. This CDR3 is 11 amino acids long. CDR3 sequence (DNA): TGCGCCAGCAGCTTGGCAAATGAGCAGTTCTTC. Its translation is CASSLANEQFF. Looking up the rest from reference TRBV5-1 and TRBJ2-1 gives the full variable domain: KAGVTQTPRYLIKTRGQQVTLSCSPISGHRSVSWYQQTPGQGLQFLFEYFSETQRNKGNFPGRFSGRQFSNSRSEMNVSTLELGDSALYLCASSLANEQFFGPGTRLTVL.

The chain recombines TRBV28 with TRBJ1-1, with a weak D call TRBD1 (6 bases). The V end lost 4 bases, the J end lost 7 bases, and 16 bases lay between the germline ends. This CDR3 comprises 14 residues. Per germline, CDR1 MDHEN and CDR2 SYDVKM. CDR3 in amino acids: CASSSRDKGGEAFF. As DNA, the CDR3 is TGTGCCAGCAGTTCCCGGGACAAAGGGGGTGAAGCTTTCTTT.

The chain has TRBV5-1 and TRBJ2-3; 9 bases fit TRBD2. CDR3 size: 17 residues. V lost 4 bases and J lost 1; bases outside the gene matches: 10. Germline CDR1 and CDR2: SGHRS and YFSETQ. The DNA of the CDR3 is TGCGCCAGCAGCCCACGTTTTGCTAGCGGGGGCACAGATACGCAGTATTTT. This gives the protein CASSPRFASGGTDTQYF.

This sequence joins TRBV4-1 and TRBJ1-1, with a tentative D call TRBD1 (5 bases). In germline, CDR1 is MGHRA, CDR2 YSYEKL. The CDR3 loop spans 16 amino acids. The V end was cut by 0 bases, the J end by 4 bases, with 15 bases between. CDR3 region: CASSQDWAREGTEAFF. In DNA, the CDR3 is TGCGCCAGCAGCCAAGATTGGGCCAGGGAGGGCACTGAAGCTTTCTTT.

The chain is built from TRBV5-5 and TRBJ2-7, with 9 bases identical to TRBD1. V trimming: 4 bases; J trimming: 0 bases; junction bases outside the gene matches: 14. The CDR3 length is 18 residues. Germline CDR1 and CDR2: SGHKS and YYEKEE (reference sequence). This chain's CDR3 is CASSQFTVDRGSSYEQYF. In DNA, the CDR3 is TGTGCCAGCAGCCAGTTTACGGTGGACAGGGGAAGCTCCTACGAGCAGTACTTC.

The gene calls are TRBV5-8 and TRBJ1-5; D call uncertain. The germline V and J ends were trimmed by 4 bases and 3 bases, with 11 bases remaining between them. Germline-derived CDR1 and CDR2 are SGHTS and YDEGEE. CDR3 length: 14 amino acids. The CDR3 region has the DNA TGTGCCAGCAGCCACTTTCGCGACAATCAGCCCCAGCATTTT. The encoded protein is CASSHFRDNQPQHF.

This sequence joins TRBV7-2 and TRBJ1-3; no reliable D call. CDR3 length equals 13 residues. V was shortened by 2 bases and J by 3 bases, with 5 bases between the two germline ends. Germline CDR1 reads SGHTA; CDR2 reads FQGNSA. As DNA, the CDR3 is TGTGCCAGCAGCTTATATAGTGGAAACACCATATATTTT. This sequence encodes CASSLYSGNTIYF.

The chain is built from TRBV7-2 and TRBJ2-7, with unresolved D. This CDR3 has 15 amino acids. Germline lookup yields CDR1 SGHTA and CDR2 FQGNSA. Trimming took off 5 bases at V and 2 bases at J, with 16 bases between the two ends. The CDR3 DNA follows: TGTGCCAGCAGCACGAACCCCGGGTCCACCTACGAGCAGTACTTC. Encoded protein: CASSTNPGSTYEQYF.

In DNA form, the CDR3 reads TGTGCCAGCAGCCAAGAGGAGGGGGCGCTGACCGGGGAGCTGTTTTTT. It encodes CASSQEEGALTGELFF. The rearrangement joins TRBV4-2 to TRBJ2-2; TRBD1 might be the D (7 bases). The V gene lost 0 bases and the J gene lost 5 bases, with 13 bases spanning the gap. The CDR3 is 16 residues long. Germline assignment: CDR1 LGHNA and CDR2 YNFKEQ.

This clone came up a few times. The genes are TRBV28 and TRBJ1-6; D may be TRBD1 (5 bases). The V gene's germline CDR1 is MDHEN and CDR2 SYDVKM. Trimming took 4 bases from V and 7 from J, leaving 17 bases between them. There are 16 residues in the CDR3. The CDR3 nucleotides read TGTGCCAGCAGTTATCGGGTGGGGCTTTTGAATTCACCCCTCCACTTT. It codes for CASSYRVGLLNSPLHF. Full variable domain (remainder filled in from reference TRBV28 and TRBJ1-6): DVKVTQSSRYLVKRTGEKVFLECVQDMDHENMFWYRQDPGLGLRLIYFSYDVKMKEKGDIPEGYSVSREKKERFSLILESASTNQTSMYLCASSYRVGLLNSPLHFGNGTRLTVT.